The 10 T cell receptor beta chains below come from one sample, sequenced in a study of CD8+ T cells in alopecia areata. RNA extraction and reverse transcription yielded cDNA as sequencing template. Here immunoSEQ multiplex PCR was the method, and the copy in TCRdb shows in-frame clones only, minus some. Of 100,000 to 150,000 clones in the sample, 45% to 65% were seen once. The source material was CD4+ T cells sorted from blood, sampled at week 0. These receptors all stem from a human donor with alopecia areata.

This clone was seen only a few times. The rearrangement uses TRBV29-1 and TRBJ2-1, with TRBD2 identical over 9 bases. The CDR3 is 12 amino acids. Trimming removed 7 bases from V and 5 bases from J; junction bases left unmatched: 3. The germline CDR1 and CDR2 sequences are SQVTM and ANQGSEA. The CDR3 spells CSGQRGDNEQFF. Here the CDR3 DNA reads TGCAGCGGCCAGCGGGGGGACAATGAGCAGTTCTTC.

In its sample, this clone was seen a few times. The chain recombines TRBV5-1 with TRBJ1-1; D ambiguous. Trimming took 0 bases from V and 1 from J, leaving 10 bases between them. Germline lookup yields CDR1 SGHRS and CDR2 YFSETQ. The CDR3 is 15 amino acids. The CDR3 sequence is CASSLEVGSNTEAFF. CDR3 bases: TGCGCCAGCAGCTTGGAAGTGGGGTCGAACACTGAAGCTTTCTTT.

This chain connects TRBV28 to TRBJ2-7, with D maybe TRBD1 (6 bases). Germline V gene data show CDR1 as MDHEN and CDR2 as SYDVKM. The CDR3 sequence is 13 residues long. Trimming took off 6 bases at V and 2 bases at J, with 11 bases between the two ends. Written as DNA, the CDR3 is TGTGCCAGCAGAAACTCAGGGGCCTACGAGCAGTACTTC. Its protein is CASRNSGAYEQYF.

This clone has more than one count but fewer than ten. The rearrangement uses TRBV5-6 and TRBJ2-5, with 8 positions matching TRBD2. The germline gives CDR1 SGHDT, CDR2 YYEEEE. CDR3 length equals 18 residues. Trimming took 4 bases from V and 4 from J; bases not matched to a gene: 18. CDR3 nucleotides: TGTGCCAGCAGCCCCCGGTTGGGCTCCGCGGGGGGTAGAGAGACCCAGTACTTC. Translated, it gives CASSPRLGSAGGRETQYF. Full variable domain (outside the CDR3, taken from reference TRBV5-6 and TRBJ2-5): DAGVTQSPTHLIKTRGQQVTLRCSPKSGHDTVSWYQQALGQGPQFIFQYYEEEERQRGNFPDRFSGHQFPNYSSELNVNALLLGDSALYLCASSPRLGSAGGRETQYFGPGTRLLVL.

This sequence joins TRBV28 and TRBJ2-1, with 8 bases matching TRBD2. CDR1 MDHEN and CDR2 SYDVKM come from the germline V gene. The J segment lost 7 bases and the V segment lost 4 bases, leaving 15 bases of the junction unmatched. This CDR3 has 17 residues. CDR3 in DNA: TGTGCCAGCAGTTCTCCTCAGGGGACTAGGGAAAGGAATGAGCAGTTCTTC. This encodes CASSSPQGTRERNEQFF.

The V gene is TRBV7-2, the J gene TRBJ1-5; possibly TRBD1 for D (6 bases). CDR1 and CDR2 (germline): SGHTA, FQGNSA. Trimming left V 1 base short and J 4 bases short, with 11 bases between. This CDR3 is 15 amino acids long. CDR3 sequence (DNA): TGTGCCAGCAGCTTAGAGGGGGGCCGGAATCAGCCCCAGCATTTT. As protein: CASSLEGGRNQPQHF. Drawing the rest from reference TRBV7-2 and TRBJ1-5, the complete variable domain is GAGVSQSPSNKVTEKGKDVELRCDPISGHTALYWYRQSLGQGLEFLIYFQGNSAPDKSGLPSDRFSAERTGGSVSTLTIQRTQQEDSAVYLCASSLEGGRNQPQHFGDGTRLSIL.

The chain is built from TRBV5-4 and TRBJ1-1; tentatively, D is TRBD1 (5 bases). Trimming removed 4 bases from V and 6 bases from J, with 16 bases in between. Germline V gives CDR1 SGHNT, CDR2 YYREEE (reference sequence). This CDR3 is 14 amino acids long. The CDR3 loop is CASSRGGDKAEAFF. The CDR3 DNA reads as TGTGCCAGCAGCCGTGGAGGGGATAAGGCTGAAGCTTTCTTT.

The rearrangement uses TRBV29-1 and TRBJ2-3; tentative D call: TRBD2 (6 bases). Germline V gene sequence: CDR1 SQVTM, CDR2 ANQGSEA. The CDR3 covers 12 residues. Trimming stripped 6 bases from V and 2 bases from J, with 9 bases between. DNA of the CDR3: TGCAGCGTCGGGGGATCCACAGATACGCAGTATTTT. Translation gives CSVGGSTDTQYF.

This chain joins TRBV9 and TRBJ2-1, with TRBD1 as a possible D gene (6 bases). This CDR3 region has 13 residues. In germline, CDR1 is SGDLS, CDR2 YYNGEE. V was cut by 2 bases and J by 7 bases, with 10 bases left in between. The CDR3 here is CASSVNTGNEQFF. In nucleotides, the CDR3 is TGTGCCAGCAGCGTGAACACAGGGAATGAGCAGTTCTTC.

The J gene is TRBJ2-7, the V gene TRBV7-2; D not resolved. Germline V gene sequence: CDR1 SGHTA, CDR2 FQGNSA. The CDR3 is 13 residues long. Trimming pared 0 bases from V and 5 bases from J, leaving 8 bases between. The CDR3 region is CASSLALENEQYF. DNA of the CDR3: TGTGCCAGCAGCTTAGCCTTAGAGAACGAGCAGTACTTC.